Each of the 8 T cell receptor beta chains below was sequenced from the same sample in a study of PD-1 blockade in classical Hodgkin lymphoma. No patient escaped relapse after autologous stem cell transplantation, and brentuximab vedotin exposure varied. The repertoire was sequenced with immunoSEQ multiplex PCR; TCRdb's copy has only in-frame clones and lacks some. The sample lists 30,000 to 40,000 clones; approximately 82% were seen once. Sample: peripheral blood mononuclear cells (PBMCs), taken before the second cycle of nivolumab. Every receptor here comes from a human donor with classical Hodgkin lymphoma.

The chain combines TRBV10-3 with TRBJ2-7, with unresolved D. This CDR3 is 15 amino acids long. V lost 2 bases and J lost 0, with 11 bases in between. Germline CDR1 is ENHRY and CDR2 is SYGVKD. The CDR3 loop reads CAISERTASSYEQYF. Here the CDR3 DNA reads TGTGCCATCAGTGAGAGAACGGCTAGCTCCTACGAGCAGTACTTC.

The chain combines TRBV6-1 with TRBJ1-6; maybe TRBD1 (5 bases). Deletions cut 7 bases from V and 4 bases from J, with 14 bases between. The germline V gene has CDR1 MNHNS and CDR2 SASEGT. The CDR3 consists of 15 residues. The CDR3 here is CASKRDSGYNSPLHF. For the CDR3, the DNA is TGTGCCAGCAAGAGGGACTCGGGGTATAATTCACCCCTCCACTTT.

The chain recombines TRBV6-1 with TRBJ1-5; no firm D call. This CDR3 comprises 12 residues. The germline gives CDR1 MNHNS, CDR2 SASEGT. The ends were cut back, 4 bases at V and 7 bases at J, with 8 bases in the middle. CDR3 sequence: CASSVLRQPQHF. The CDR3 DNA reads TGTGCCAGCAGTGTACTCAGGCAGCCCCAGCATTTT.

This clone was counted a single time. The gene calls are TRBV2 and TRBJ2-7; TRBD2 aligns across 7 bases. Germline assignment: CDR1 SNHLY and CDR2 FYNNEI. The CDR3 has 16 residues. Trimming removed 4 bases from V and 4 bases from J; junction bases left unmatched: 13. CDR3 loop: CASSGAGGAGRYEQYF. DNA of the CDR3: TGTGCCAGCAGTGGCGCTGGGGGAGCGGGGCGATACGAGCAGTACTTC.

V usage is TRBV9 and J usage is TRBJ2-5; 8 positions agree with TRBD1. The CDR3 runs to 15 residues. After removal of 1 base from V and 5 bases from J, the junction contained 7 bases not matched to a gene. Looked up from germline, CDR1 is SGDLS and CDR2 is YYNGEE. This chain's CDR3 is CASSVQGARGETQYF. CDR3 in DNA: TGTGCCAGCAGCGTACAGGGGGCGCGCGGTGAGACCCAGTACTTC.

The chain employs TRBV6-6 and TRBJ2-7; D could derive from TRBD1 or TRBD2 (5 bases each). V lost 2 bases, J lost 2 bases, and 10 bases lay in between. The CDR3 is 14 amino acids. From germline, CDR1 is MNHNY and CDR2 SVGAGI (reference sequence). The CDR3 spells CASSYGPGPYEQYF. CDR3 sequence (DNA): TGTGCCAGCAGTTACGGGCCGGGACCCTACGAGCAGTACTTC.

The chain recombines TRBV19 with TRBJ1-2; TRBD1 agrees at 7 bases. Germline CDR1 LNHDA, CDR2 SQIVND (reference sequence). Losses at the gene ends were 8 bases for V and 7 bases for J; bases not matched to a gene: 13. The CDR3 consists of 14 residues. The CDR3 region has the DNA TGTGCCAGTGCGGACAGGACCCTCTTACTTGGCTACACCTTC. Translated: CASADRTLLLGYTF.

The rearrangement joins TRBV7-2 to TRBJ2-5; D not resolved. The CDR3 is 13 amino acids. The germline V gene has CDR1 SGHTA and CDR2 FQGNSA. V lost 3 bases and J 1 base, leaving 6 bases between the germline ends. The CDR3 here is CASSFNRQETQYF. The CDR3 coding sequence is TGTGCCAGCAGCTTCAACCGCCAAGAGACCCAGTACTTC.